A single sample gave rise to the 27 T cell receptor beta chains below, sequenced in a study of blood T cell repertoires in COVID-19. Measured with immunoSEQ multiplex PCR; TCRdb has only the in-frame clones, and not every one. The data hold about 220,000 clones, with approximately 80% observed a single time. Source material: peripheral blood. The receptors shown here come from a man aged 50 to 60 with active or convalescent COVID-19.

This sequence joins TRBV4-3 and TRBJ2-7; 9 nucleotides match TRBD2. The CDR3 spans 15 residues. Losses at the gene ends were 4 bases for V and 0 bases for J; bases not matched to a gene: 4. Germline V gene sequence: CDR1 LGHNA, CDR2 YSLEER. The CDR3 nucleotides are TGCGCCAGCAGCCCCGCACTAGCGGGCTCCTACGAGCAGTACTTC. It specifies CASSPALAGSYEQYF.

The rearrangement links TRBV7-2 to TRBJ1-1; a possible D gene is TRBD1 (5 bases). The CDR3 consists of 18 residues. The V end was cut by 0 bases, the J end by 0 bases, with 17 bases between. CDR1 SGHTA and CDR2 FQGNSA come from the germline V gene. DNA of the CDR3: TGTGCCAGCAGCTTAGCGCGGGGCGCAGGGAGAGTGAACACTGAAGCTTTCTTT. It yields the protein CASSLARGAGRVNTEAFF.

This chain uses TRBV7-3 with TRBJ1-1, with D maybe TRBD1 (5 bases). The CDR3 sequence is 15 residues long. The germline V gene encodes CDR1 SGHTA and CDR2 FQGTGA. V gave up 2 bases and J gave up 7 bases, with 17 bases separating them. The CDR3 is CASSLYATDQREAFF. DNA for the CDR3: TGTGCCAGCAGCTTATACGCGACAGACCAACGTGAAGCTTTCTTT.

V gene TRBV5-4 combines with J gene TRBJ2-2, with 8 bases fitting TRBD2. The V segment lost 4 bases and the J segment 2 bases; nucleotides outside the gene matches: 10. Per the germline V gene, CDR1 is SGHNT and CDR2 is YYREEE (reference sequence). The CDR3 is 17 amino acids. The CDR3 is CASSPVRAGVNTGELFF. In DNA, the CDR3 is TGTGCCAGCAGCCCCGTTCGAGCGGGAGTAAACACCGGGGAGCTGTTTTTT.

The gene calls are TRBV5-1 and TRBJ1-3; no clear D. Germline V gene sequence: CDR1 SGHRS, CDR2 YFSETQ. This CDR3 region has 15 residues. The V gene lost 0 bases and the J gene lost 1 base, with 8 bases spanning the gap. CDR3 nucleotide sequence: TGCGCCAGCAGCTTGGTGGGAGGTTCTGGAAACACCATATATTTT. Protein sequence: CASSLVGGSGNTIYF. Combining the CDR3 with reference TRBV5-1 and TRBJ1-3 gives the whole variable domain KAGVTQTPRYLIKTRGQQVTLSCSPISGHRSVSWYQQTPGQGLQFLFEYFSETQRNKGNFPGRFSGRQFSNSRSEMNVSTLELGDSALYLCASSLVGGSGNTIYFGEGSWLTVV.

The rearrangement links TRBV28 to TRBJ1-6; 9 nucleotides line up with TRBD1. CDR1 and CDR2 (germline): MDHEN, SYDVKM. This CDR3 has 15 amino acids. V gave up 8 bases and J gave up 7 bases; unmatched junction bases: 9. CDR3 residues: CASSGTGTKNSPLHF. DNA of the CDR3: TGTGCCAGCTCCGGGACAGGGACGAAGAATTCACCCCTCCACTTT.

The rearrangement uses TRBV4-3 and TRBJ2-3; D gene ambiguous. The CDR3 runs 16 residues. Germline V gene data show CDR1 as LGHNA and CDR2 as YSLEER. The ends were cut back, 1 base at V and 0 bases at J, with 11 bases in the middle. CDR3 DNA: TGCGCCAGCAGCCAAGTATTGGCAAGTAGCACAGATACGCAGTATTTT. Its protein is CASSQVLASSTDTQYF.

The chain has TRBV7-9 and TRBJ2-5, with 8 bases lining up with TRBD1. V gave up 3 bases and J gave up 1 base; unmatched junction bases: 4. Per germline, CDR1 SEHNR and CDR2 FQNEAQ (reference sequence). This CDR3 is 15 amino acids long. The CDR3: CASSLNGQGQETQYF. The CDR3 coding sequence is TGTGCCAGCAGCTTGAATGGACAGGGCCAAGAGACCCAGTACTTC.

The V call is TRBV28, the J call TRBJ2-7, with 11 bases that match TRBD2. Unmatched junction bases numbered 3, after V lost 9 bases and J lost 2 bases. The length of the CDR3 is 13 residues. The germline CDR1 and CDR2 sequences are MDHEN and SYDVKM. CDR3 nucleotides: TGTGCCAGTACTAGCGGGAGCCCCTACGAGCAGTACTTC. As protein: CASTSGSPYEQYF. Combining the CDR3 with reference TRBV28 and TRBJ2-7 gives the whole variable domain DVKVTQSSRYLVKRTGEKVFLECVQDMDHENMFWYRQDPGLGLRLIYFSYDVKMKEKGDIPEGYSVSREKKERFSLILESASTNQTSMYLCASTSGSPYEQYFGPGTRLTVT.

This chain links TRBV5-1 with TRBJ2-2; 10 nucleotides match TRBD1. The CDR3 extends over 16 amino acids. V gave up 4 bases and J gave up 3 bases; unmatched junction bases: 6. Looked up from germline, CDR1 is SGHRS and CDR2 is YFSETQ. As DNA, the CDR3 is TGCGCCAGCAGCACCTTCGGGACAGGGGACACCGGGGAGCTGTTTTTT. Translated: CASSTFGTGDTGELFF.

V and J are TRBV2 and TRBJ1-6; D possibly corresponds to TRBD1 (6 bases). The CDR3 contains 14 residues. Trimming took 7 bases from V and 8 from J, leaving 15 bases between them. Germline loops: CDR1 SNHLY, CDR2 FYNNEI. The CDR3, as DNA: TGTGCCAGCACGGGGCAGGGGAGGGATTCACCCCTCCACTTT. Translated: CASTGQGRDSPLHF.

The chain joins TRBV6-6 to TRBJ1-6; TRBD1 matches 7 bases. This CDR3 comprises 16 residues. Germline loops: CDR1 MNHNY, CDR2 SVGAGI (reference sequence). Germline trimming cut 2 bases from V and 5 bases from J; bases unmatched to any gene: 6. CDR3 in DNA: TGTGCCAGCAGTTACGGACAGGCAACTGATAATTCACCCCTCCACTTT. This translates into CASSYGQATDNSPLHF.

In DNA form, the CDR3 reads TGTGCCAGCAGCGTCGGAGGGCTGCTGAACTATGGCTACACCTTC. It encodes CASSVGGLLNYGYTF. The V and J genes are TRBV9 and TRBJ1-2; D is uncertain. The V and J ends lost 2 bases and 2 bases respectively, with 13 bases between them. The germline CDR1 and CDR2 sequences are SGDLS and YYNGEE. This CDR3 contains 15 residues.

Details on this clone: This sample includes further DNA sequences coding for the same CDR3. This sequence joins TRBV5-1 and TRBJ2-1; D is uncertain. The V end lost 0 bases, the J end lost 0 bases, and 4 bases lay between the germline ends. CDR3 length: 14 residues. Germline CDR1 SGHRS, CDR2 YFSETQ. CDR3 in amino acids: CASSLDSSYNEQFF. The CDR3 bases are TGCGCCAGCAGCTTGGACAGCTCCTACAATGAGCAGTTCTTC.

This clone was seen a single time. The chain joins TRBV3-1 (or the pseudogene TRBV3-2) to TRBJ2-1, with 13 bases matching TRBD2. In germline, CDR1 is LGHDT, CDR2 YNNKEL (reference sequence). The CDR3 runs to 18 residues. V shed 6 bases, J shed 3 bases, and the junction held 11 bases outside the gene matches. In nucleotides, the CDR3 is TGTGCCAGCAGTCCTCGACTAGCGGGAGGCCCCAACTACAATGAGCAGTTCTTC. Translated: CASSPRLAGGPNYNEQFF.

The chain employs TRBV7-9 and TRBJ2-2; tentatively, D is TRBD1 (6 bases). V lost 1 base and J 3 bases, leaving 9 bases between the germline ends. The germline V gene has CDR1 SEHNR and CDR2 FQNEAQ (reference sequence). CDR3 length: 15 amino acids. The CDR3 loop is CASSLGTAHTGELFF. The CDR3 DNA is TGTGCCAGCAGCTTAGGGACAGCCCACACCGGGGAGCTGTTTTTT.

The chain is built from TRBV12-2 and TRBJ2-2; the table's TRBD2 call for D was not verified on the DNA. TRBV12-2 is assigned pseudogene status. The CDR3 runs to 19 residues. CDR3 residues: CASRPGSGGPFANTGELFF. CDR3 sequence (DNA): TGTGCAAGTCGCCCAGGCAGCGGGGGGCCTTTCGCGAACACCGGGGAGCTGTTTTTT.

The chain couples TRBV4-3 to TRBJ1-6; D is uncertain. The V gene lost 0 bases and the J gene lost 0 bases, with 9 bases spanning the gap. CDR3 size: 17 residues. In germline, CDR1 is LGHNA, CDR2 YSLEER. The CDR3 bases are TGCGCCAGCAGCCAAGAGTTGGCCCTCTCCTATAATTCACCCCTCCACTTT. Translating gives CASSQELALSYNSPLHF.

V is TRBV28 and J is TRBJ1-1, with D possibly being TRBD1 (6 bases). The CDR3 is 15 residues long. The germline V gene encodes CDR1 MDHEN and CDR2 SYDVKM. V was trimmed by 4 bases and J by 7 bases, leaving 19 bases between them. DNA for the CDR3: TGTGCCAGCAGTTCGCTGGGGGGGCGCGGGAATGAAGCTTTCTTT. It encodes CASSSLGGRGNEAFF.

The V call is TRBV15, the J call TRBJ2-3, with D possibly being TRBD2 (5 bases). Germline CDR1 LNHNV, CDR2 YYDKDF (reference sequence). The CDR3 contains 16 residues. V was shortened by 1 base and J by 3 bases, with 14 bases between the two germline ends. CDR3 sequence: CATSRVVLRGTDTQYF. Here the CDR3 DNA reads TGTGCCACCAGCAGAGTGGTACTCCGAGGGACAGATACGCAGTATTTT.

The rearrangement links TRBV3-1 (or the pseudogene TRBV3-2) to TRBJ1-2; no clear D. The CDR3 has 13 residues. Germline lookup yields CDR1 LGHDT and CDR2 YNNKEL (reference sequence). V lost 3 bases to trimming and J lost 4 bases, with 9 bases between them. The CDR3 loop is CASSQEGPYGYTF. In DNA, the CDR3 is TGTGCCAGCAGCCAGGAGGGTCCCTATGGCTACACCTTC.

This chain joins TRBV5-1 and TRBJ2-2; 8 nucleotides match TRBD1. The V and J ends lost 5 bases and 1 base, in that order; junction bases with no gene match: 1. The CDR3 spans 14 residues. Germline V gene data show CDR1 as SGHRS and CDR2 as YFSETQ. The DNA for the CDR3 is TGCGCCAGCAGACAGGGGGTGAACACCGGGGAGCTGTTTTTT. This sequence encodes CASRQGVNTGELFF. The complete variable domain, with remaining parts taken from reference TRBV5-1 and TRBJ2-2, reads KAGVTQTPRYLIKTRGQQVTLSCSPISGHRSVSWYQQTPGQGLQFLFEYFSETQRNKGNFPGRFSGRQFSNSRSEMNVSTLELGDSALYLCASRQGVNTGELFFGEGSRLTVL.

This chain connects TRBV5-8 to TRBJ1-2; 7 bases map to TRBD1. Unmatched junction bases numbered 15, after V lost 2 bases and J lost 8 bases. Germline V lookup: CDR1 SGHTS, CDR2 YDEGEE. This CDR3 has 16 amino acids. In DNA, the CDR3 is TGTGCCAGCAGCTTACGAGGGGGCGCAGGGATGAGCGGCTACACCTTC. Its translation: CASSLRGGAGMSGYTF.

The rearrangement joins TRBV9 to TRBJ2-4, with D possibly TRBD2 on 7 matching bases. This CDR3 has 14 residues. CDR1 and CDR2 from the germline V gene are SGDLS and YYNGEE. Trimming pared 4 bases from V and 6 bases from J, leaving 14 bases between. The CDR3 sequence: CASSRRGRGNIQYF. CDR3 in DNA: TGTGCCAGCAGCCGGCGGGGGCGGGGAAACATTCAGTACTTC.

CDR3 DNA sequence: TGTGCCAGCAGCGAGAGACTTCGGGGCGAGCAGTACTTC. Its protein is CASSERLRGEQYF. The chain is built from TRBV9 and TRBJ2-7; tentative D call: TRBD2 (5 bases). Germline loops: CDR1 SGDLS, CDR2 YYNGEE. Trimming cost V 3 bases and J 6 bases, with 13 bases left between them. The CDR3 length is 13 residues.

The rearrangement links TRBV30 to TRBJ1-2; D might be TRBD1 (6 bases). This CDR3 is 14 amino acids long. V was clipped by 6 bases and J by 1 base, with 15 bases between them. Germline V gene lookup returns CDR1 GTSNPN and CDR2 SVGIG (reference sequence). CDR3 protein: CACATGLYNYGYTF. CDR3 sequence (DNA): TGTGCCTGCGCCACAGGGCTATATAACTATGGCTACACCTTC.

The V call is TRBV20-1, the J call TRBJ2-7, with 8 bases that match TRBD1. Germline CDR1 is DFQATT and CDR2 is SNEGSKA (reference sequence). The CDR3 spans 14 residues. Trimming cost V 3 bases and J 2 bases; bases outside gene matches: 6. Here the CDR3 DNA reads TGCAGTGCTAGTGACGGGACAGGAGCCTACGAGCAGTACGTC. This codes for CSASDGTGAYEQYV.